These 26 T cell receptor beta chains originate from one sample sequenced in a study of T cell clonotyping in hematopoietic cell transplantation. Measured with immunoSEQ multiplex PCR; TCRdb has only the in-frame clones, and not every one. The sample includes some 4,000 clones, 90% to 95% of them seen just once. Sequences were derived from peripheral blood mononuclear cells, sampled 30 days after allogeneic stem cell transplant. These receptors were obtained from a male patient aged 70-79 years who had an allogeneic stem cell transplant from an unrelated donor, so T cells may come from the graft donor. Some clones in this sample may be carry-over from other donors' samples.

The J gene is TRBJ2-1, the V gene TRBV5-1, with 14 bases identical to TRBD2. This CDR3 has 18 residues. J lost 1 base, V lost 4 bases, and 7 bases had no gene match. CDR1 SGHRS and CDR2 YFSETQ come from the germline V gene. CDR3 region: CASSALGLAGGSYNEQFF. In DNA form, the CDR3 reads TGCGCCAGCAGCGCGCTCGGACTAGCGGGAGGATCCTACAATGAGCAGTTCTTC.

This clone was observed once. This rearrangement joins TRBV19 to TRBJ1-2; D gene unclear. This CDR3 has 14 amino acids. Germline lookup yields CDR1 LNHDA and CDR2 SQIVND (reference sequence). V dropped 5 bases and J dropped 13 bases, with 23 bases sitting between them. DNA of the CDR3: TGTGCCAGTAGTGTCGAATCCGGTGGGGTGCCGGGCACCTTC. Translation gives CASSVESGGVPGTF. The full variable domain, with the rest looked up from reference TRBV19 and TRBJ1-2, is DGGITQSPKYLFRKEGQNVTLSCEQNLNHDAMYWYRQDPGQGLRLIYYSQIVNDFQKGDIAEGYSVSREKKESFPLTVTSAQKNPTAFYLCASSVESGGVPGTFGSGTRLTVV.

The J gene is TRBJ1-5, the V gene TRBV11-2; D unclear. The V end was cut by 1 base, the J end by 4 bases, with 5 bases between. CDR1 and CDR2 (germline): SGHAT, FQNNGV. The CDR3 spans 13 residues. The CDR3 protein is CASSLGFNQPQHF. Here the CDR3 DNA reads TGTGCCAGCAGCTTAGGATTTAATCAGCCCCAGCATTTT. The full variable domain, its missing parts supplied by reference TRBV11-2 and TRBJ1-5, is EAGVAQSPRYKIIEKRQSVAFWCNPISGHATLYWYQQILGQGPKLLIQFQNNGVVDDSQLPKDRFSAERLKGVDSTLKIQPAKLEDSAVYLCASSLGFNQPQHFGDGTRLSIL.

This chain joins TRBV29-1 and TRBJ2-1; 8 bases fit TRBD1. CDR1 and CDR2 (germline): SQVTM, ANQGSEA. V was clipped by 5 bases and J by 2 bases; unmatched bases: 2. The CDR3 has 13 amino acids. CDR3 DNA sequence: TGCAGCGTTCCGGGACAGGCCTACAATGAGCAGTTCTTC. Encoded protein: CSVPGQAYNEQFF.

J is TRBJ2-7 and V is TRBV6-1; D not resolved. The ends were cut back, 5 bases at V and 6 bases at J, with 14 bases in the middle. The germline V gene has CDR1 MNHNS and CDR2 SASEGT. This CDR3 is 13 amino acids long. In DNA form, the CDR3 reads TGTGCCAGCAGTTATGGGCCTGGCTCCGAGCAGTACTTC. Translating it yields CASSYGPGSEQYF.

The chain recombines TRBV7-8 with TRBJ1-5; D ambiguous. Germline-derived CDR1 and CDR2 are SGHVS and FQNEAQ. The CDR3 totals 15 residues. V lost 2 bases and J lost 1, with 9 bases in between. CDR3 nucleotides: TGTGCCAGCAGCTTACGAAAAGGGAGCAATCAGCCCCAGCATTTT. Amino acids: CASSLRKGSNQPQHF. Looking up the rest from reference TRBV7-8 and TRBJ1-5 gives the full variable domain: GAGVSQSPRYKVAKRGQDVALRCDPISGHVSLFWYQQALGQGPEFLTYFQNEAQLDKSGLPSDRFFAERPEGSVSTLKIQRTQQEDSAVYLCASSLRKGSNQPQHFGDGTRLSIL.

V gene TRBV28 combines with J gene TRBJ1-1, with D unresolved. The CDR3 totals 14 residues. CDR1 is MDHEN and CDR2 is SYDVKM in the germline V gene. Trimming cost V 4 bases and J 7 bases, with 16 bases left between them. The CDR3 coding sequence is TGTGCCAGCAGTTCCCCACCGGGTGGTGGTGAAGCTTTCTTT. It translates to CASSSPPGGGEAFF.

The chain couples TRBV10-3 to TRBJ2-2; no definite D call. The CDR3 is 17 amino acids. The germline CDR1 and CDR2 sequences are ENHRY and SYGVKD. V lost 7 bases and J lost 8, with 26 bases in between. The CDR3 loop is CAITASLGKLLIGELFF. The DNA for the CDR3 is TGTGCCATCACTGCCAGCTTAGGGAAACTGTTGATTGGGGAGCTGTTTTTT.

The chain recombines TRBV7-9 with TRBJ1-3; no firm D call. Trimming took off 2 bases at V and 4 bases at J, with 9 bases between the two ends. Germline lookup yields CDR1 SEHNR and CDR2 FQNEAQ (reference sequence). This CDR3 has 14 amino acids. CDR3 DNA sequence: TGTGCCAGCAGCTTATTGCAAGGGGGAAACACCATATATTTT. Encoded protein: CASSLLQGGNTIYF.

The chain employs TRBV28 and TRBJ1-2; D not resolved. This CDR3 is built from 9 residues. CDR1 is MDHEN and CDR2 is SYDVKM in the germline V gene. The ends were cut back, 8 bases at V and 5 bases at J, with 3 bases in the middle. CDR3 residues: CASGYGYTF. In DNA form, the CDR3 reads TGTGCCAGCGGTTATGGCTACACCTTC.

This clone occurred once. The genes are TRBV29-1 and TRBJ2-5; either TRBD1 or TRBD2 may fit D (5 bases each). The ends were cut back, 3 bases at V and 4 bases at J, with 12 bases in the middle. Germline CDR1 SQVTM, CDR2 ANQGSEA. This CDR3 has 13 amino acids. Here the CDR3 DNA reads TGCAGCGTTGACTTGTTAGGGACAGAGACCCAGTACTTC. Its translation is CSVDLLGTETQYF.

The CDR3 loop is CASRDGTGGRGGHRTIYF. DNA for the CDR3: TGTGCCAGCAGGGACGGGACAGGGGGCCGGGGCGGCCATAGGACCATATATTTT. V and J are TRBV28 and TRBJ1-3, with 12 positions matching TRBD1. The CDR3 sequence is 18 residues long. The ends lost 6 bases at V and 10 bases at J; junction bases unmatched: 19. Per the germline V gene, CDR1 is MDHEN and CDR2 is SYDVKM. Filled out from reference TRBV28 and TRBJ1-3, the complete variable domain reads DVKVTQSSRYLVKRTGEKVFLECVQDMDHENMFWYRQDPGLGLRLIYFSYDVKMKEKGDIPEGYSVSREKKERFSLILESASTNQTSMYLCASRDGTGGRGGHRTIYFGEGSWLTVV.

The V and J genes are TRBV30 and TRBJ2-5, with D possibly being TRBD1 (5 bases). Trimming left V 1 base short and J 0 bases short, with 15 bases between. The germline gives CDR1 GTSNPN, CDR2 SVGIG (reference sequence). This CDR3 comprises 16 residues. CDR3 residues: CAWSDETGSDQETQYF. CDR3 nucleotides: TGTGCCTGGAGTGACGAAACAGGTTCGGACCAAGAGACCCAGTACTTC.

This clone occurred once. V and J are TRBV19 and TRBJ2-2; D unclear. Per the germline V gene, CDR1 is LNHDA and CDR2 is SQIVND (reference sequence). Trimming pared 4 bases from V and 2 bases from J, leaving 5 bases between. This CDR3 comprises 13 residues. The CDR3 DNA reads as TGTGCCAGTAGTACCCCTAACACCGGGGAGCTGTTTTTT. It yields the protein CASSTPNTGELFF.

As DNA, the CDR3 is TGTGCCAGCAGGCTCTCGACGGACAATCAGCCCCAGCATTTT. This encodes CASRLSTDNQPQHF. The chain is built from TRBV2 and TRBJ1-5; no clear D. Trimming removed 6 bases from V and 3 bases from J, with 12 bases in between. Germline V gene data show CDR1 as SNHLY and CDR2 as FYNNEI. The CDR3 length is 14 residues.

The chain uses TRBV6-5 and TRBJ2-7, with a weak D call TRBD1 (5 bases). Germline V CDR1 and CDR2: MNHEY, SVGAGI. The germline V and J ends were trimmed by 5 bases and 10 bases, with 21 bases remaining between them. The CDR3 is made up of 14 amino acids. CDR3 region: CASSEIGASLGQYF. The CDR3 DNA sequence: TGTGCCAGCAGTGAGATAGGGGCCTCCCTAGGTCAGTACTTC.

CDR3 in DNA: TGTGCCAGCAGTTTAAAAGTGGATACGCAGTATTTT. It is translated as CASSLKVDTQYF. The V and J genes are TRBV28 and TRBJ2-3; D unresolved. The V gene's germline CDR1 is MDHEN and CDR2 SYDVKM. The germline V and J ends were trimmed by 2 bases and 6 bases, with 6 bases remaining between them. This CDR3 is built from 12 residues.

The chain has TRBV6-1 and TRBJ2-6; unclear D gene. Between the trimmed V and J ends, which lost 7 bases and 0 bases, there was a span of 7 bases. Germline V gives CDR1 MNHNS, CDR2 SASEGT. The length of the CDR3 is 14 residues. CDR3 in amino acids: CASIGFSGANVLTF. The DNA of the CDR3 is TGTGCCAGCATCGGGTTCTCTGGGGCCAACGTCCTGACTTTC.

This clone is a singleton in its sample. The chain couples TRBV7-8 to TRBJ2-2; 10 bases align to TRBD2. With 2 bases clipped from V and 3 bases from J, the junction kept 12 bases outside the gene matches. The germline V gene has CDR1 SGHVS and CDR2 FQNEAQ. The CDR3 has 19 amino acids. In DNA form, the CDR3 reads TGTGCCAGCAGCTTAAGGGCTAGCGGGAGAAGATCCGACACCGGGGAGCTGTTTTTT. Protein: CASSLRASGRRSDTGELFF.

The CDR3: CASSDDRGGQPQHF. For the CDR3, the DNA is TGTGCCAGCAGTGACGACAGGGGCGGTCAGCCCCAGCATTTT. The chain employs TRBV25-1 and TRBJ1-5; 8 bases are a match to TRBD1. The CDR3 has 14 amino acids. V shed 3 bases, J shed 6 bases, and the junction held 4 bases outside the gene matches. Germline V gives CDR1 MGHDK, CDR2 SYGVNS.

This clone was recorded once. This sequence joins TRBV4-1 and TRBJ1-4, with 7 bases that match TRBD1. The V gene end was trimmed by 7 bases and the J gene end by 5 bases; junction bases not matched to a gene: 13. The length of the CDR3 is 16 residues. From germline, CDR1 is MGHRA and CDR2 YSYEKL. CDR3 amino acids: CASNIDPTGPNEKLFF. As DNA, the CDR3 is TGCGCCAGCAACATCGATCCGACAGGGCCAAATGAAAAACTGTTTTTT.

V and J are TRBV28 and TRBJ2-5; 11 positions agree with TRBD2. The V gene's germline CDR1 is MDHEN and CDR2 SYDVKM. This CDR3 has 18 amino acids. V shed 6 bases and J 4 bases; nucleotides not matched to a gene: 16. DNA for the CDR3: TGTGCCAGCAGCCCCCTTAGCGGGAGGGCCGGTAGTAGAGAGACCCAGTACTTC. The encoded protein is CASSPLSGRAGSRETQYF.

This clone was detected a few times. V and J are TRBV18 and TRBJ1-4, with D unclear. V dropped 2 bases and J dropped 0 bases, with 13 bases sitting between them. The CDR3 extends over 17 amino acids. Germline assignment: CDR1 KGHSH and CDR2 LQKENI. The CDR3 DNA reads TGTGCCAGCTCACCATGGGCCCGAGGAACAACTAATGAAAAACTGTTTTTT. Protein product: CASSPWARGTTNEKLFF. Supplemented by reference TRBV18 and TRBJ1-4, the full variable domain reads NAGVMQNPRHLVRRRGQEARLRCSPMKGHSHVYWYRQLPEEGLKFMVYLQKENIIDESGMPKERFSAEFPKEGPSILRIQQVVRGDSAAYFCASSPWARGTTNEKLFFGSGTQLSVL.

The chain recombines TRBV2 with TRBJ2-2; D not certain. Germline V gene lookup returns CDR1 SNHLY and CDR2 FYNNEI. This CDR3 is built from 15 residues. V was trimmed by 3 bases and J by 1 base, leaving 9 bases between them. The DNA for the CDR3 is TGTGCCAGCAGTGACGACCTCCGGAACACCGGGGAGCTGTTTTTT. Encoded protein: CASSDDLRNTGELFF.

The chain combines TRBV7-2 with TRBJ2-7; perhaps TRBD1 as D (6 bases). Germline V gene data show CDR1 as SGHTA and CDR2 as FQGNSA. This CDR3 comprises 14 residues. Trimming pared 3 bases from V and 4 bases from J, leaving 13 bases between. The CDR3 DNA reads TGTGCCAGCAGCTTGGCTTGGACAGTTTACGAGCAGTACTTC. Its protein is CASSLAWTVYEQYF. The variable domain in full, completed from reference TRBV7-2 and TRBJ2-7, reads GAGVSQSPSNKVTEKGKDVELRCDPISGHTALYWYRQSLGQGLEFLIYFQGNSAPDKSGLPSDRFSAERTGGSVSTLTIQRTQQEDSAVYLCASSLAWTVYEQYFGPGTRLTVT.

This chain connects TRBV7-2 to TRBJ2-2, with D maybe TRBD1 (5 bases). The germline V gene has CDR1 SGHTA and CDR2 FQGNSA. Trimming took off 3 bases at V and 6 bases at J, with 17 bases between the two ends. This CDR3 is 16 amino acids long. The CDR3 region is CASSFVPPAGSGELFF. CDR3 nucleotide sequence: TGTGCCAGCAGCTTCGTCCCCCCCGCAGGGTCCGGGGAGCTGTTTTTT.